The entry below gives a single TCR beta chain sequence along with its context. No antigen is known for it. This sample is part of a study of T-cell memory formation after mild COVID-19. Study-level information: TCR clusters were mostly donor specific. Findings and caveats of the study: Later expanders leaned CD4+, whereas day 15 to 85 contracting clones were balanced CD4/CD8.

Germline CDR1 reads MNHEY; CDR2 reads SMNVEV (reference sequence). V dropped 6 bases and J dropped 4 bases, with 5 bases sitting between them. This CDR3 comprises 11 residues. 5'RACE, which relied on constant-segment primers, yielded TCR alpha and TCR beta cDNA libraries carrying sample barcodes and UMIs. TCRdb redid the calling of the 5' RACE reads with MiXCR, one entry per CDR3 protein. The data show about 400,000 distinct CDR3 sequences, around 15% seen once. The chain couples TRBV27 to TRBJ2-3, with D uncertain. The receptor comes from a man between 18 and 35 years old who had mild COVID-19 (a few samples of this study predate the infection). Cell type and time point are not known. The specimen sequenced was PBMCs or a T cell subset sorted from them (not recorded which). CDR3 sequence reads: CASRGADTQYF. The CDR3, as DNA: TGTGCCAGCAGGGGTGCAGATACGCAGTATTTT.